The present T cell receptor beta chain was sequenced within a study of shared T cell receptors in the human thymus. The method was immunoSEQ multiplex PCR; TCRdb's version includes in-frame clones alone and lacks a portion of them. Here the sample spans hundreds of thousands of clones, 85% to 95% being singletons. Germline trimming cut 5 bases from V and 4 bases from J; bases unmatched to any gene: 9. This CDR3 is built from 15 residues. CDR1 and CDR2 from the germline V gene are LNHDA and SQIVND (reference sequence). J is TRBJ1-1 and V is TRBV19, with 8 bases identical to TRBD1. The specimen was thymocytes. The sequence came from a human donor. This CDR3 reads CASSGPDRGCTEAFF. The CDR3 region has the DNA TGTGCCAGTAGTGGACCCGACAGGGGATGCACTGAAGCTTTCTTT.